A single sample is the source of the 14 T cell receptor beta chains below, sequenced in a study of blood T cell repertoires in COVID-19. Assay: immunoSEQ multiplex PCR; the TCRdb copy retains only in-frame clones and omits some. Of a few hundred thousand clones listed, about four fifths are singletons. Sequencing was done on a sample of peripheral blood. These receptors all stem from a woman aged 50 to 60 with acute or convalescent COVID-19.

The chain recombines TRBV11-3 with TRBJ2-1; possible D gene TRBD2, 6 bases. Germline loops: CDR1 SGHNT, CDR2 YENEEA. This CDR3 has 16 residues. Trimming cost V 3 bases and J 9 bases, with 21 bases left between them. CDR3 residues: CASSFLNSGQPSEQFF. CDR3 nucleotide sequence: TGTGCCAGCAGCTTCCTAAATAGCGGTCAGCCGAGTGAGCAGTTCTTC.

This chain connects TRBV10-1 to TRBJ1-4; D may be TRBD1 (5 bases). The CDR3 is made up of 16 amino acids. The V gene lost 4 bases and the J gene lost 8 bases, with 20 bases spanning the gap. Germline loops: CDR1 WNHNN, CDR2 SYGVQD (reference sequence). CDR3 loop: CASSGGPGGGDEKLFF. For the CDR3, the DNA is TGCGCCAGCAGTGGGGGCCCGGGCGGAGGGGACGAAAAACTGTTTTTT.

The V call is TRBV19, the J call TRBJ1-2; 7 positions agree with TRBD1. The CDR3 extends over 18 amino acids. The junction had 19 bases not matched to a gene; V was cut back by 5 bases and J by 4 bases. Germline V gene sequence: CDR1 LNHDA, CDR2 SQIVND (reference sequence). The CDR3 DNA reads as TGTGCCAGTAGTCCCATTACGGGACAGCTTGAGATTCTCTATGGCTACACCTTC. It yields the protein CASSPITGQLEILYGYTF.

The rearrangement uses TRBV27 and TRBJ1-1; D unresolved. Looked up from germline, CDR1 is MNHEY and CDR2 is SMNVEV (reference sequence). Trimming shortened V by 2 bases and J by 1 base, and 8 bases separated the two germline ends. This CDR3 has 14 residues. This CDR3 is CASSLIGGNTEAFF. The CDR3 DNA reads as TGTGCCAGCAGTTTAATAGGCGGGAACACTGAAGCTTTCTTT.

The V call is TRBV29-1, the J call TRBJ2-1, with 14 bases matching TRBD2. Per the germline V gene, CDR1 is SQVTM and CDR2 is ANQGSEA. CDR3 length equals 15 residues. The ends lost 6 bases at V and 1 base at J; junction bases unmatched: 2. The CDR3 DNA is TGCAGCGTCCGGACTAGCGGGGGGTCCTACAATGAGCAGTTCTTC. This gives the protein CSVRTSGGSYNEQFF.

The chain is built from TRBV7-9 and TRBJ2-2, with 8 bases fitting TRBD1. The CDR3 has 15 residues. V gave up 4 bases and J gave up 6 bases; unmatched junction bases: 7. The germline gives CDR1 SEHNR, CDR2 FQNEAQ (reference sequence). CDR3 nucleotide sequence: TGTGCCAGCAGCTCCCCTTCGACAGGGGCCGGGGAGCTGTTTTTT. Amino acid sequence: CASSSPSTGAGELFF.

CDR3 DNA sequence: TGCAGTGCGGAAACGGGAGATACGCAGTATTTT. Residues: CSAETGDTQYF. The V gene is TRBV20-1, the J gene TRBJ2-3; D unresolved. This CDR3 is built from 11 residues. The V and J ends lost 6 bases and 5 bases respectively, with 9 bases between them. The germline CDR1 and CDR2 sequences are DFQATT and SNEGSKA (reference sequence).

This clone was picked up one time. The chain has TRBV6-5 and TRBJ1-5; TRBD1 matches 7 bases. CDR1 MNHEY and CDR2 SVGAGI come from the germline V gene. CDR3 length equals 14 residues. Germline trimming cut 8 bases from V and 3 bases from J; bases unmatched to any gene: 7. This CDR3 reads CASVGTVLNQPQHF. The DNA for the CDR3 is TGTGCCAGCGTCGGGACAGTTCTCAATCAGCCCCAGCATTTT.

The chain employs TRBV12-3 or TRBV12-4 and TRBJ1-1; D might be TRBD1 (5 bases). This CDR3 has 13 residues. V was shortened by 6 bases and J by 3 bases, with 11 bases between the two germline ends. CDR3 amino acids: CASSQSGYTEAFF. The CDR3 region has the DNA TGTGCCAGCAGCCAATCAGGGTACACTGAAGCTTTCTTT.

The chain links TRBV2 to TRBJ1-3, with D tentatively TRBD1 (5 bases). This CDR3 comprises 14 residues. CDR1 SNHLY and CDR2 FYNNEI come from the germline V gene. The V gene lost 9 bases and the J gene lost 0 bases, with 12 bases spanning the gap. The CDR3 nucleotides read TGTGCCAGTGGGGCCGGGTACTCTGGAAACACCATATATTTT. Its translation is CASGAGYSGNTIYF.

V and J are TRBV4-1 and TRBJ2-7, with 7 bases lining up with TRBD1. The CDR3 runs 14 residues. Losses at the gene ends were 6 bases for V and 1 base for J; bases not matched to a gene: 6. The germline CDR1 and CDR2 sequences are MGHRA and YSYEKL. CDR3 loop: CASSPQQGSYEQYV. For the CDR3, the DNA is TGCGCCAGCAGTCCTCAACAGGGGTCCTACGAGCAGTACGTC.

The chain links TRBV7-8 to TRBJ2-7; TRBD2 matches 7 bases. Germline V gene sequence: CDR1 SGHVS, CDR2 FQNEAQ. The CDR3 length is 14 residues. The V and J ends lost 6 bases and 4 bases, in that order; junction bases with no gene match: 9. The CDR3: CASRDLAARYEQYF. The CDR3 DNA reads TGTGCCAGCAGAGATCTAGCGGCACGATACGAGCAGTACTTC.

The gene calls are TRBV6-5 and TRBJ2-3; 8 nucleotides match TRBD2. The germline V gene has CDR1 MNHEY and CDR2 SVGAGI. V lost 3 bases to trimming and J lost 4 bases; unmatched junction nucleotides: 9. The length of the CDR3 is 16 residues. This chain's CDR3 is CASSYPSGGGPDTQYF. The CDR3 nucleotides read TGTGCCAGCAGTTATCCAAGCGGGGGAGGGCCAGATACGCAGTATTTT.

The chain is built from TRBV11-1 and TRBJ2-2; TRBD1 aligns across 7 bases. J was trimmed by 4 bases and V by 5 bases; bases with no gene match: 7. The CDR3 sequence is 15 residues long. The germline V gene has CDR1 SGHAT and CDR2 FQDESV (reference sequence). The DNA of the CDR3 is TGTGCCAGCAGCCGACAGGGAGAGAGCACCGGGGAGCTGTTTTTT. As protein: CASSRQGESTGELFF.